This T cell receptor (beta chain) was identified in a study of PD-1 blockade in classical Hodgkin lymphoma. Autologous stem cell transplantation was followed by relapse in every patient, and brentuximab vedotin exposure varied. Trimming stripped 1 base from V and 4 bases from J, with 11 bases between. Germline values: CDR1 SGHTA, CDR2 FQGTGA. The CDR3 contains 15 residues. Sequencing was performed with immunoSEQ multiplex PCR; in TCRdb, only in-frame clones are kept and a portion is missing. Among about 6,500 clones listed, about 80% were seen once. Regarding the study as a whole: A significant rise in TCR diversity by C4D1 was seen for CD4+ but not CD8+ cells. Before treatment, TCR diversity in newly diagnosed patients was reportedly lower than in healthy donors.

About this clone: Its antigen is undetermined.

The clonotype originates from a human donor with classical Hodgkin lymphoma. The material sequenced was peripheral blood mononuclear cells (PBMCs), taken at baseline. This sequence joins TRBV7-3 and TRBJ2-1, with TRBD1 as a possible D gene (6 bases). CDR3 loop: CASSLNREGYNEQFF. In DNA form, the CDR3 reads TGTGCCAGCAGCTTAAACAGGGAAGGGTACAATGAGCAGTTCTTC.